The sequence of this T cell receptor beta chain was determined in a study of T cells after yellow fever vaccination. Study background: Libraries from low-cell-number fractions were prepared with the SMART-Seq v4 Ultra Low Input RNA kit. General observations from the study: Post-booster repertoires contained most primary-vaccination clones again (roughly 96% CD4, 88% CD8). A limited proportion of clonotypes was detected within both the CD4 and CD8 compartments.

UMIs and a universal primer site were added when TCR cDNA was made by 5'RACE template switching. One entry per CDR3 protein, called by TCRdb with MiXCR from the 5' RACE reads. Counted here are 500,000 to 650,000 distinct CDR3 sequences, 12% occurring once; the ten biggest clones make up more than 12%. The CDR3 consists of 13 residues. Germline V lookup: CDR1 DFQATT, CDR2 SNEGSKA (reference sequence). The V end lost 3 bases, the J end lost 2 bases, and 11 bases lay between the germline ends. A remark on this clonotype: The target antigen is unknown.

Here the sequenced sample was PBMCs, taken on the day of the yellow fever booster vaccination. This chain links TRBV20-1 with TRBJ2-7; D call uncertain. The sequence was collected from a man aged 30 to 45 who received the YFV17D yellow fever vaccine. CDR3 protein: CSARGQLAYEQYF. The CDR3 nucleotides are TGCAGTGCTAGGGGTCAGCTGGCCTACGAGCAGTACTTC.